Below are 20 T cell receptor beta chains sequenced from a single sample in a study of CD8+CD57+ T cells in acquired aplastic anemia. TCR beta VDJ and CDR3 profiles were obtained from a genomic DNA template. Each CDR3 protein gets one entry after TCRdb re-called the reads with MiXCR. The table shows hundreds of thousands of distinct CDR3 sequences, with around 72% occurring only once. Material for sequencing was sorted CD4+, CD8+, or CD8+CD57+ T cells (not recorded which) from PBMCs. The receptors here all came from a human donor in good health, serving as a control.

Only a few counts were recorded for this clonotype. The chain links TRBV7-8 to TRBJ2-5, with D possibly matching TRBD1 (5 bases). CDR3 length: 13 residues. The V gene's germline CDR1 is SGHVS and CDR2 FQNEAQ. With 4 bases removed from V and 5 bases from J, the gap between germline ends came to 11 bases. The CDR3 DNA reads TGTGCCAGCAGCTCACTCCCAGGGGAGACCCAGTACTTC. Protein sequence: CASSSLPGETQYF.

The chain carries TRBV9 and TRBJ2-3; possible D gene TRBD1, 6 bases. This CDR3 spans 14 amino acids. Germline V gene sequence: CDR1 SGDLS, CDR2 YYNGEE. With 4 bases removed from V and 14 bases from J, the gap between germline ends came to 23 bases. The CDR3 nucleotides are TGTGCCAGCAGCTTAGTCGGGGCCGGGGACAAGGGGTATTTT. Translating it yields CASSLVGAGDKGYF.

The rearrangement uses TRBV12-3 or TRBV12-4 and TRBJ2-2; D is perhaps TRBD1 (6 bases). The germline V and J ends were trimmed by 5 bases and 8 bases, with 12 bases remaining between them. CDR3 size: 13 residues. CDR3 DNA sequence: TGTGCCAGCAGTGTGAGCGGACAGGGGGAGCTGTTTTTT. Translating it yields CASSVSGQGELFF.

The CDR3 spells CSAIQGHPDCYTF. Written as DNA, the CDR3 is TGCAGTGCTATACAGGGGCATCCTGACTGCTACACCTTC. This chain joins TRBV20-1 and TRBJ1-2; 7 bases map to TRBD1. V lost 4 bases to trimming and J lost 9 bases; unmatched junction nucleotides: 11. The CDR3 has 13 residues. Germline CDR1 reads DFQATT; CDR2 reads SNEGSKA (reference sequence).

This clonotype appeared a single time. A single base separates this from a much larger clone, so it may be a read error. The rearrangement uses TRBV7-9 and TRBJ1-1; D might be TRBD1 (6 bases). This CDR3 is built from 14 residues. V lost 5 bases to trimming and J lost 5 bases, with 15 bases between them. Germline V gene data show CDR1 as SEHNR and CDR2 as FQNEAQ (reference sequence). The CDR3 is CASSPNGGRTEAFF. The DNA of the CDR3 is TGTGCCAGCAGCCCAAACGGGGGGCGAACTGAAGCTTTCTTT.

This clonotype was observed at least ten times. The V and J genes are TRBV5-1 and TRBJ1-2; D is perhaps TRBD1 (5 bases). CDR1 is SGHRS, CDR2 YFSETQ, per germline. Trimming pared 2 bases from V and 4 bases from J, leaving 9 bases between. The CDR3 totals 13 residues. The CDR3 region has the DNA TGCGCCAGCAGCTTCCAACAGGCCTATGGCTACACCTTC. It encodes CASSFQQAYGYTF.

The gene calls are TRBV24-1 and TRBJ1-5; 8 bases match TRBD1. J was trimmed by 6 bases and V by 3 bases; bases with no gene match: 3. Germline V gene lookup returns CDR1 KGHDR and CDR2 SFDVKD. The CDR3 totals 14 residues. Here the CDR3 DNA reads TGTGCCACCAGTGATGGGGACAGGCGTCAGCCCCAGCATTTT. It is translated as CATSDGDRRQPQHF.

This chain uses TRBV6-5 with TRBJ2-2; D is possibly TRBD2 (5 bases). Trimming pared 6 bases from V and 5 bases from J, leaving 16 bases between. Germline V CDR1 and CDR2: MNHEY, SVGAGI. The CDR3 has 15 residues. DNA for the CDR3: TGTGCCAGCAGCGGAGGTTCCGGTGGAACCGGGGAGCTGTTTTTT. It specifies CASSGGSGGTGELFF.

This clonotype was counted once. This could be a read error, since a much larger clone is one nucleotide away. No conserved phenylalanine or tryptophan is present at the end of the CDR3, so a read error is the likely explanation. The V call is TRBV6-5, the J call TRBJ1-2, with D unclear. V lost 6 bases, J lost 4 bases, and 12 bases lay in between. Germline CDR1 and CDR2: MNHEY and SVGAGI. The CDR3 length is 13 residues. This CDR3 is CASSQDGSYGYTL. DNA for the CDR3: TGTGCCAGCAGCCAAGATGGCAGCTATGGCTACACCCTC.

In its sample, this clonotype was seen a few times. Compared with germline, one end of the junction differs, possibly owing to a read error. V gene TRBV25-1 combines with J gene TRBJ2-3; D uncertain. The V gene's germline CDR1 is MGHDK and CDR2 SYGVNS. The CDR3 consists of 13 residues. CDR3 loop: CASSLTAAVTRYF. CDR3 coding DNA: TGTGCCAGCAGCTTAACGGCCGCCGTAACGCGGTATTTT.

Regarding this clonotype: One junction end disagrees with the germline gene, perhaps due to a read error. The rearrangement joins TRBV29-1 to TRBJ2-5, with 7 bases lining up with TRBD2. This CDR3 region has 15 residues. Germline V gene data show CDR1 as SQVTM and CDR2 as ANQGSEA. This CDR3 is CSVVNGGEGFFTQGF. The CDR3 coding sequence is TGCAGCGTTGTTAACGGCGGGGAGGGGTTTTTTACCCAGGGCTTC.

This chain connects TRBV7-2 to TRBJ1-2; D is perhaps TRBD1 (6 bases). Germline-derived CDR1 and CDR2 are SGHTA and FQGNSA. The V end was cut by 3 bases, the J end by 6 bases, with 11 bases between. There are 13 residues in the CDR3. The CDR3 reads CASSFLQGHGYTF. As DNA, the CDR3 is TGTGCCAGCAGCTTCTTACAGGGTCATGGCTACACCTTC.

As regards this clonotype: Since the CDR3 does not end with the conserved phenylalanine or tryptophan, this likely comes from a read error. No DNA is shown, since the ends of the CDR3 on it are uncertain; the CDR3 is the one TCRdb lists. The rearrangement uses TRBV7-2 and TRBJ2-7; the table's D call, TRBD1, was not checked against the DNA. The CDR3 spans 13 amino acids, including both terminal residues. Germline loops: CDR1 SGHTA, CDR2 FQGNSA. This CDR3 is CASSAVTGRQEYY.

This clonotype was seen a few times. The chain couples TRBV19 to TRBJ1-5; TRBD1 is a possible D gene (5 bases). Germline V gives CDR1 LNHDA, CDR2 SQIVND (reference sequence). The ends were cut back, 5 bases at V and 4 bases at J, with 15 bases in the middle. The CDR3 sequence is 15 residues long. The CDR3 DNA is TGTGCCAGTAGTCCCGGGGACCTACCTAATCAGCCCCAGCATTTT. It specifies CASSPGDLPNQPQHF.

This chain joins TRBV7-2 and TRBJ2-1; 13 nucleotides agree with TRBD2. This CDR3 has 14 amino acids. V trimming: 5 bases; J trimming: 12 bases; junction bases outside the gene matches: 7. Germline lookup yields CDR1 SGHTA and CDR2 FQGNSA. The CDR3 loop reads CASSLGTSGGGQFF. The CDR3 region has the DNA TGTGCCAGCAGCCTAGGAACTAGCGGGGGGGGGCAGTTCTTC.

On this clonotype: Because the CDR3's place on the DNA is in doubt, the DNA is left out and the CDR3 is given as listed by TCRdb. The V call is TRBV9, the J call TRBJ1-5. The CDR3 totals 13 residues, both ends included. Germline lookup yields CDR1 SGDLS and CDR2 YYNGEE. CDR3: CASSVNGEQFFGF.

Turning to this clonotype: The CDR3 does not end in the conserved phenylalanine or tryptophan, so this is likely a read error. The genes are TRBV2 and TRBJ2-5, with 10 bases lining up with TRBD2. The V gene's germline CDR1 is SNHLY and CDR2 FYNNEI. Trimming cost V 4 bases and J 4 bases; bases outside gene matches: 9. CDR3 length: 16 residues. The CDR3 DNA reads TGTGCCAGCAGTGGCCTGCTAGCGGGAGCCACAGAGACCCAGTACTCC. It yields the protein CASSGLLAGATETQYS.

This clonotype showed up many times. The chain uses TRBV18 and TRBJ2-7, with a possible D match to TRBD1 (6 bases). CDR1 KGHSH and CDR2 LQKENI come from the germline V gene. The CDR3 has 16 amino acids. V gave up 1 base and J gave up 4 bases, with 17 bases separating them. DNA of the CDR3: TGTGCCAGCTCACCACAGGACAGACGCCAATTATACGAGCAGTACTTC. Translated: CASSPQDRRQLYEQYF.

The chain combines TRBV5-1 with TRBJ2-3; D is possibly TRBD2 (6 bases). This CDR3 has 18 residues. The V end lost 6 bases, the J end lost 6 bases, and 29 bases lay between the germline ends. Germline V gene data show CDR1 as SGHRS and CDR2 as YFSETQ. CDR3 residues: CASKLGVGSGLRPDTQYF. CDR3 coding DNA: TGCGCCAGCAAACTCGGGGTAGGGAGCGGGCTTCGTCCGGATACGCAGTATTTT. The variable domain in full, completed from reference TRBV5-1 and TRBJ2-3, reads KAGVTQTPRYLIKTRGQQVTLSCSPISGHRSVSWYQQTPGQGLQFLFEYFSETQRNKGNFPGRFSGRQFSNSRSEMNVSTLELGDSALYLCASKLGVGSGLRPDTQYFGPGTRLTVL.

The CDR3 sequence is CSARDGRGASQHF. CDR3 sequence (DNA): TGCAGTGCTAGAGATGGACGGGGGGCCTCCCAGCATTTT. The gene calls are TRBV20-1 and TRBJ1-5; tentative D call: TRBD1 (6 bases). With 0 bases removed from V and 11 bases from J, the gap between germline ends came to 14 bases. This CDR3 has 13 amino acids. Germline V gives CDR1 DFQATT, CDR2 SNEGSKA (reference sequence).